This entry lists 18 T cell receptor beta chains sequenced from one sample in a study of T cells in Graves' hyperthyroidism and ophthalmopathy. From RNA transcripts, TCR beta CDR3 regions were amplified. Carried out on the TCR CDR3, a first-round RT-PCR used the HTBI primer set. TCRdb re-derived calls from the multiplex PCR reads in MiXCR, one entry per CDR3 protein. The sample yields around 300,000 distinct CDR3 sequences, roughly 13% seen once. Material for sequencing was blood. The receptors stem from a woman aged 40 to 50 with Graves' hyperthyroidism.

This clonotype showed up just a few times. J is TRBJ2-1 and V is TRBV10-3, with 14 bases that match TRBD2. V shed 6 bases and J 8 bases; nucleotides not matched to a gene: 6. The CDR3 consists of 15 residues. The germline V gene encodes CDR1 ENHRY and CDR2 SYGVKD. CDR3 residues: CAIRGTSGSAHEQFF. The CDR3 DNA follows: TGTGCCATCAGGGGGACTAGCGGGAGCGCACATGAGCAGTTCTTC.

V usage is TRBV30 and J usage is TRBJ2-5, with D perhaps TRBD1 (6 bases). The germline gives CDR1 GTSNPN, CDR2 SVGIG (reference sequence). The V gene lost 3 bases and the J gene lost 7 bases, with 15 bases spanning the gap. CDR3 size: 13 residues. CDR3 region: CAWRPDSASTQYF. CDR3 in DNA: TGTGCCTGGAGGCCGGACAGCGCATCGACCCAGTACTTC.

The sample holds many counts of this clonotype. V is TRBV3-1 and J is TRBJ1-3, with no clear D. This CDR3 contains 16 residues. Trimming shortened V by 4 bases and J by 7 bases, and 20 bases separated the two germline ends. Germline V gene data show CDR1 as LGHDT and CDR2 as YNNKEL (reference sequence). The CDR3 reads CASSPHPVGMGNTIYF. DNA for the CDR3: TGTGCCAGCAGCCCCCACCCTGTGGGGATGGGGAACACCATATATTTT.

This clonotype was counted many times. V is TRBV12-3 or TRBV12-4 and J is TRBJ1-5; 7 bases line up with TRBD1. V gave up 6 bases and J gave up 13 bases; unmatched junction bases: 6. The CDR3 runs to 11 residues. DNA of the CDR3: TGTGCCAGCAGCCGTGACAGGGAGCAGCATTTT. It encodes CASSRDREQHF.

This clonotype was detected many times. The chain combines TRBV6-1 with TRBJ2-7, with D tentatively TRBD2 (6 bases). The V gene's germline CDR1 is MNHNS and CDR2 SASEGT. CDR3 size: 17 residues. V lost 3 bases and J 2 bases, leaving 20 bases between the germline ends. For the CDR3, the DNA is TGTGCCAGCAGTGACCGCTGGGACTTCCGAGAAGCCTACGAGCAGTACTTC. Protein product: CASSDRWDFREAYEQYF.

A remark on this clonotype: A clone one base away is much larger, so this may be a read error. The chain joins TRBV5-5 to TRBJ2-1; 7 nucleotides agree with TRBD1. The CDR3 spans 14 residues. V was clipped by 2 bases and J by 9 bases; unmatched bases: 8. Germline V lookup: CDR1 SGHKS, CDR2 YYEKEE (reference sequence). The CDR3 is CASSFRDSRTEQFF. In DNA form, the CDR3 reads TGTGCCAGCAGCTTCCGGGACAGTAGGACTGAGCAGTTCTTC.

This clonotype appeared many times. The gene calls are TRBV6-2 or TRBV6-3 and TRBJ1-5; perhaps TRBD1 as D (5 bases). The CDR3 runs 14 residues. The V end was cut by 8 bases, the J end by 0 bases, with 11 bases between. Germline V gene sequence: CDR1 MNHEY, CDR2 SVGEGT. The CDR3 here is CASHRRGSNQPQHF. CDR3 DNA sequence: TGTGCCAGCCACAGAAGGGGTAGCAATCAGCCCCAGCATTTT.

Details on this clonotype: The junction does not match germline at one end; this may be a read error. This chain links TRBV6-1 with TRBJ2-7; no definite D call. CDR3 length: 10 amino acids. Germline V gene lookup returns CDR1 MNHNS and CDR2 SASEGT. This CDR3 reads CASSAYERYF. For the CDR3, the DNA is TGTGCCAGCAGTGCCTACGAGCGGTACTTC.

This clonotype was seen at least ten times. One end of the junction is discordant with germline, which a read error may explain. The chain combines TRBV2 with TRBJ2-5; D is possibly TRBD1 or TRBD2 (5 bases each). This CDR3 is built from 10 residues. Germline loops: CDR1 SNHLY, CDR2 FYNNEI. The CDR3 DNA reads TGTGCCAGCTCGGTAGGGACCGAGTACTTC. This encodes CASSVGTEYF.

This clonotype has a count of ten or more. The CDR3 region is CASSFYPGHSTDTQYF. The CDR3 bases are TGTGCCAGCAGCTTCTACCCGGGACACAGCACAGATACGCAGTATTTT. J is TRBJ2-3 and V is TRBV7-2, with D maybe TRBD1 (6 bases). Germline assignment: CDR1 SGHTA and CDR2 FQGNSA. The length of the CDR3 is 16 residues. V lost 3 bases to trimming and J lost 0 bases, with 13 bases between them.

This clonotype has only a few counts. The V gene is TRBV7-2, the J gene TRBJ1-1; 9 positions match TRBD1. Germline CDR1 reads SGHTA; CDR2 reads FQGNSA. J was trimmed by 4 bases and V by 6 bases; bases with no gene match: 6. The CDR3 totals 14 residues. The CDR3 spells CASSWTGATTEAFF. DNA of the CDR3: TGTGCCAGCAGTTGGACAGGGGCTACCACTGAAGCTTTCTTT. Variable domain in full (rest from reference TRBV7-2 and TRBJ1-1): GAGVSQSPSNKVTEKGKDVELRCDPISGHTALYWYRQSLGQGLEFLIYFQGNSAPDKSGLPSDRFSAERTGGSVSTLTIQRTQQEDSAVYLCASSWTGATTEAFFGQGTRLTVV.

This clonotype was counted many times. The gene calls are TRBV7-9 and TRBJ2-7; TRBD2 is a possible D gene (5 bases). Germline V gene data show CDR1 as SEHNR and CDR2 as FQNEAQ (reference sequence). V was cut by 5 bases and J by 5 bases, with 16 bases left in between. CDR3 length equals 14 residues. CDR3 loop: CASSDRYGVDEQYF. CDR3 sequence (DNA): TGTGCCAGCAGCGACCGGTACGGGGTCGACGAGCAGTACTTC.

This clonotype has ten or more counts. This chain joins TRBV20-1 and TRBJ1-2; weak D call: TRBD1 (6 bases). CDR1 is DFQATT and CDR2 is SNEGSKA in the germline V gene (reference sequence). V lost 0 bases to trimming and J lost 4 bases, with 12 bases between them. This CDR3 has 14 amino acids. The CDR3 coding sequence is TGCAGTGCTAGAGACGTCGGGGGCGCCTATGGCTACACCTTC. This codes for CSARDVGGAYGYTF.

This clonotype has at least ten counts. In DNA form, the CDR3 reads TGTGCCTGGAGCCACGGACAGGGGGTTGCTTTCTTT. Amino acids: CAWSHGQGVAFF. The genes are TRBV30 and TRBJ1-1; 10 bases map to TRBD1. J gave up 11 bases and V 3 bases, and 6 bases lay outside the gene matches. Germline V CDR1 and CDR2: GTSNPN, SVGIG (reference sequence). This CDR3 spans 12 amino acids.

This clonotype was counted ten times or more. CDR3 residues: CASSQVGGNTEAFF. CDR3 nucleotide sequence: TGTGCCAGCAGCCAAGTGGGGGGGAACACTGAAGCTTTCTTT. The J gene is TRBJ1-1, the V gene TRBV3-1; possible D gene TRBD1, 5 bases. The V end was cut by 1 base, the J end by 1 base, with 7 bases between. This CDR3 has 14 residues. Germline loops: CDR1 LGHDT, CDR2 YNNKEL (reference sequence).

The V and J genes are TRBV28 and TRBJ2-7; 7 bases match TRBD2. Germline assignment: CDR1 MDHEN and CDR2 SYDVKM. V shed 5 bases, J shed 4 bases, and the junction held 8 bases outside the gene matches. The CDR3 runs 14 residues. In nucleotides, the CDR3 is TGTGCCAGCAGTCCCGGGGTAGCGGGTTACGAGCAGTACTTC. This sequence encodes CASSPGVAGYEQYF.

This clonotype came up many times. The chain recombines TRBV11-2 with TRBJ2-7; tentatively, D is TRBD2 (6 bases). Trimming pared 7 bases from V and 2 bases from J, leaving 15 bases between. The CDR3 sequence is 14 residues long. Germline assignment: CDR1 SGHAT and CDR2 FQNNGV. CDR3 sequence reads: CASTLGGSAYEQYF. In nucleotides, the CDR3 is TGTGCCAGCACCTTGGGAGGTTCAGCCTACGAGCAGTACTTC.

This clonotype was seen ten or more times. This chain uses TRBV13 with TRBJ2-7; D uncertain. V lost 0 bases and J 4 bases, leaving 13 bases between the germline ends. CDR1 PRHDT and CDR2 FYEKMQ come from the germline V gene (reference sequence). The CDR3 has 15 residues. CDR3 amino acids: CASSLGPGPAYEQYF. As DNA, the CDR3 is TGTGCCAGCAGCTTAGGCCCCGGACCCGCTTACGAGCAGTACTTC.